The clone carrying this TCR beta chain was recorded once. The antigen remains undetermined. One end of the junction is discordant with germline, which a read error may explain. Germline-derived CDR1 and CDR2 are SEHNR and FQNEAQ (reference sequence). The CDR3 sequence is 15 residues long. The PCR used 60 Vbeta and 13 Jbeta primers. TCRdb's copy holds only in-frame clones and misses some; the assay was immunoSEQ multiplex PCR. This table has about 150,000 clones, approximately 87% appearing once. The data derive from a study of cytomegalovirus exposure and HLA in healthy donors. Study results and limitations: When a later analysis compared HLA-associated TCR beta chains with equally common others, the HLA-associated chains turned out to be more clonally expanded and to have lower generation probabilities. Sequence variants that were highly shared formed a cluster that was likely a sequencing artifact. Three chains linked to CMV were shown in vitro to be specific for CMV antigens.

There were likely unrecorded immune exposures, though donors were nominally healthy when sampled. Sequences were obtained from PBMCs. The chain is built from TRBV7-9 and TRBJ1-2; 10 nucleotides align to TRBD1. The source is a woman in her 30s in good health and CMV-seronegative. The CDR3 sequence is CSSIGTGVGNYGYTF. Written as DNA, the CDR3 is TGTTCCAGCATCGGGACAGGGGTTGGTAACTATGGCTACACCTTC.